Below, 24 T cell receptor beta chains from the same sample are listed, as sequenced in a study of control samples from healthy donors and cancer patients. Using immunoSEQ multiplex PCR, the repertoire was profiled, and TCRdb retains in-frame clones only, with some absent. This table holds about 51,000 clones, 88% found once. The sequencing sample was made of PBMCs. These receptors were obtained from a man in his fifties or sixties with head and neck cancer.

This chain joins TRBV2 and TRBJ2-7; the D gene is possibly TRBD1 (5 bases). The CDR3 has 13 residues. Between the trimmed V and J ends, which lost 0 bases and 2 bases, there was a span of 5 bases. From germline, CDR1 is SNHLY and CDR2 FYNNEI. CDR3 protein: CASSEAGAYEQYF. CDR3 nucleotide sequence: TGTGCCAGCAGTGAAGCAGGGGCCTACGAGCAGTACTTC.

This chain links TRBV4-1 with TRBJ2-3; a possible D gene is TRBD2 (7 bases). Trimming took off 0 bases at V and 6 bases at J, with 16 bases between the two ends. This CDR3 is built from 16 residues. CDR1 and CDR2 from the germline V gene are MGHRA and YSYEKL. Here the CDR3 reads CASSQDRGASVDTQYF. The CDR3 DNA reads as TGCGCCAGCAGCCAAGATCGGGGGGCGTCGGTCGATACGCAGTATTTT.

The chain has TRBV27 and TRBJ2-6; D perhaps matches TRBD2 (6 bases). This CDR3 contains 16 residues. Germline V lookup: CDR1 MNHEY, CDR2 SMNVEV (reference sequence). Deletions cut 6 bases from V and 0 bases from J, with 12 bases between. CDR3 sequence (DNA): TGTGCCAGCAGGGCCCTGGGGGGCTCTGGGGCCAACGTCCTGACTTTC. Its protein product is CASRALGGSGANVLTF.

The genes are TRBV7-9 and TRBJ1-5; perhaps TRBD1 as D (6 bases). This CDR3 is built from 16 residues. Trimming left V 1 base short and J 4 bases short, with 14 bases between. Germline V gene sequence: CDR1 SEHNR, CDR2 FQNEAQ (reference sequence). This chain's CDR3 is CASSLDSGGWNQPQHF. The CDR3, as DNA: TGTGCCAGCAGCTTAGATTCCGGGGGCTGGAATCAGCCCCAGCATTTT.

The gene calls are TRBV21-1 and TRBJ2-5. TRBV21-1 is designated a pseudogene. CDR3 length equals 14 residues. CDR3 protein: CASTTPSRTETQYF. The CDR3 DNA is TGTGCCAGCACCACCCCCTCTCGTACAGAGACCCAGTACTTC.

The table lists this clone with a few counts. V usage is TRBV6-2 or TRBV6-3 and J usage is TRBJ2-2, with 10 bases identical to TRBD2. V shed 2 bases, J shed 8 bases, and the junction held 5 bases outside the gene matches. The CDR3 spans 15 residues. Germline assignment: CDR1 MNHEY and CDR2 SVGEGT. The CDR3 bases are TGTGCCAGCAGTTACCGGAGCGGGGGGGCAGGGGAGCTGTTTTTT. Its protein is CASSYRSGGAGELFF.

The J gene is TRBJ2-5, the V gene TRBV24-1; tentative D call: TRBD1 (6 bases). The CDR3 covers 15 residues. The germline V gene has CDR1 KGHDR and CDR2 SFDVKD. V was pared by 7 bases and J by 2 bases, with 16 bases between. CDR3 residues: CATRSGWGTQETQYF. CDR3 in DNA: TGTGCCACCAGATCTGGGTGGGGGACACAAGAGACCCAGTACTTC.

The chain couples TRBV6-5 to TRBJ1-5; D possibly corresponds to TRBD1 (6 bases). Per the germline V gene, CDR1 is MNHEY and CDR2 is SVGAGI. Trimming pared 5 bases from V and 6 bases from J, leaving 14 bases between. This CDR3 has 14 residues. CDR3 in amino acids: CASSNRASGQPQHF. The DNA of the CDR3 is TGTGCCAGCAGTAACAGGGCGTCGGGTCAGCCCCAGCATTTT.

The chain joins TRBV2 to TRBJ2-7, with D maybe TRBD1 (6 bases). The CDR3 is 13 residues long. CDR1 and CDR2 from the germline V gene are SNHLY and FYNNEI. Trimming stripped 4 bases from V and 0 bases from J, with 7 bases between. Written as DNA, the CDR3 is TGTGCCAGCAGTGTGGACAGCTCCTACGAGCAGTACTTC. As protein: CASSVDSSYEQYF.

This clone has just one count. V is TRBV7-9 and J is TRBJ2-7; TRBD1 matches 7 bases. The CDR3 loop spans 12 amino acids. Germline V gene lookup returns CDR1 SEHNR and CDR2 FQNEAQ (reference sequence). Trimming removed 2 bases from V and 5 bases from J; junction bases left unmatched: 0. CDR3 protein: CASSLTGDEQYF. The CDR3 DNA follows: TGTGCCAGCAGCTTAACAGGGGACGAGCAGTACTTC.

The chain joins TRBV6-5 to TRBJ2-1; D might be TRBD2 (5 bases). The CDR3 length is 13 residues. Germline CDR1 is MNHEY and CDR2 is SVGAGI. Deletions cut 4 bases from V and 6 bases from J, with 10 bases between. As DNA, the CDR3 is TGTGCCAGCAGTTGGCGTGAGGGCAATGAGCAGTTCTTC. It is translated as CASSWREGNEQFF.

V and J are TRBV19 and TRBJ2-1, with TRBD1 matching over 7 bases. The CDR3 spans 15 residues. Germline CDR1 and CDR2: LNHDA and SQIVND (reference sequence). With V trimmed by 3 bases and J by 4 bases, 6 bases remained unmatched. CDR3: CASSIGTDIYNEQFF. The CDR3 region has the DNA TGTGCCAGTAGTATCGGGACAGACATATACAATGAGCAGTTCTTC.

J is TRBJ1-4 and V is TRBV6-2 or TRBV6-3; 8 nucleotides line up with TRBD1. The V gene's germline CDR1 is MNHEY and CDR2 SVGEGT. The CDR3 loop spans 15 amino acids. J lost 3 bases, V lost 2 bases, and 2 bases had no gene match. The CDR3 spells CASSYGTGPNEKLFF. The CDR3 DNA reads TGTGCCAGCAGTTACGGGACAGGCCCTAATGAAAAACTGTTTTTT.

This rearrangement joins TRBV5-4 to TRBJ2-6, with TRBD2 as a possible D gene (6 bases). The CDR3 has 17 residues. Germline loops: CDR1 SGHNT, CDR2 YYREEE (reference sequence). The V gene lost 4 bases and the J gene lost 0 bases, with 14 bases spanning the gap. CDR3: CASSVPRGPSGANVLTF. DNA for the CDR3: TGTGCCAGCAGCGTTCCGCGGGGCCCCTCTGGGGCCAACGTCCTGACTTTC.

The chain has TRBV5-6 and TRBJ1-2; D uncertain. Looked up from germline, CDR1 is SGHDT and CDR2 is YYEEEE. The CDR3 sequence is 13 residues long. V lost 4 bases to trimming and J lost 8 bases, with 15 bases between them. The CDR3 loop is CASSPGSWPGYTF. The CDR3 DNA sequence: TGTGCCAGCAGCCCTGGTTCTTGGCCGGGCTACACCTTC.

In DNA form, the CDR3 reads TGTGCCATCAGTGAGACAGGGGGATATTATGGCTACACCTTC. It encodes CAISETGGYYGYTF. The rearrangement links TRBV10-3 to TRBJ1-2, with 8 bases identical to TRBD1. With V trimmed by 2 bases and J by 5 bases, 4 bases remained unmatched. There are 14 residues in the CDR3. Germline V gives CDR1 ENHRY, CDR2 SYGVKD.

This rearrangement joins TRBV28 to TRBJ1-6; D may be TRBD1 (6 bases). This CDR3 comprises 15 residues. Germline loops: CDR1 MDHEN, CDR2 SYDVKM. V was shortened by 7 bases and J by 7 bases, with 17 bases between the two germline ends. CDR3 sequence reads: CASTPGRGGNSPLHF. The CDR3 nucleotides are TGTGCCAGCACCCCGGGTAGGGGGGGGAATTCACCCCTCCACTTT.

The CDR3 protein is CASSHGGVGYTF. CDR3 sequence (DNA): TGTGCCAGCAGCCATGGGGGAGTTGGCTACACCTTC. The chain combines TRBV5-4 with TRBJ1-2, with D possibly being TRBD1 (5 bases). The germline gives CDR1 SGHNT, CDR2 YYREEE (reference sequence). The germline V and J ends were trimmed by 4 bases and 7 bases, with 11 bases remaining between them. There are 12 residues in the CDR3.

The CDR3 nucleotides read TGTGCCAGCAGCACCCGGGGGTGGCTGGAGCAGTACTTC. Amino acid sequence: CASSTRGWLEQYF. The genes are TRBV7-6 and TRBJ2-7; tentatively, D is TRBD2 (6 bases). The V gene lost 5 bases and the J gene lost 7 bases, with 15 bases spanning the gap. The CDR3 is 13 residues long. The germline CDR1 and CDR2 sequences are SGHVS and FNYEAQ.

The chain is built from TRBV2 and TRBJ1-3; tentatively, D is TRBD1 (6 bases). The CDR3 is 14 amino acids. CDR1 and CDR2 (germline): SNHLY, FYNNEI. The V gene lost 3 bases and the J gene lost 7 bases, with 13 bases spanning the gap. CDR3 in amino acids: CASSEYRALNTIYF. The CDR3 nucleotides read TGTGCCAGCAGTGAGTACAGGGCTCTGAACACCATATATTTT.

J is TRBJ2-1 and V is TRBV19; the match to TRBD2 covers 11 bases. J was trimmed by 8 bases and V by 3 bases; bases with no gene match: 9. In germline, CDR1 is LNHDA, CDR2 SQIVND (reference sequence). The CDR3 runs 16 residues. In nucleotides, the CDR3 is TGTGCCAGTAGTATCCGGGGACTAGCGGTTTTGGATGAGCAGTTCTTC. Translating it yields CASSIRGLAVLDEQFF.

The chain combines TRBV10-3 with TRBJ2-1, with 11 bases aligning to TRBD2. Germline trimming cut 10 bases from V and 6 bases from J; bases unmatched to any gene: 14. This CDR3 is built from 16 residues. CDR1 and CDR2 from the germline V gene are ENHRY and SYGVKD. CDR3 coding DNA: TGTGCCACCTCTACGACTAGCGGGACAGCAGTCAATGAGCAGTTCTTC. This gives the protein CATSTTSGTAVNEQFF.

V usage is TRBV6-5 and J usage is TRBJ2-5; D is perhaps TRBD1 or TRBD2 (5 bases each). Deletions cut 0 bases from V and 5 bases from J, with 13 bases between. CDR3 size: 15 residues. Germline V gene lookup returns CDR1 MNHEY and CDR2 SVGAGI. CDR3 sequence reads: CASSYSRLAGETQYF. The CDR3, as DNA: TGTGCCAGCAGTTACTCGAGGCTAGCAGGGGAGACCCAGTACTTC.

The chain uses TRBV4-1 and TRBJ2-3; 8 bases agree with TRBD1. The CDR3 has 21 residues. V shed 1 base and J 0 bases; nucleotides not matched to a gene: 18. CDR1 is MGHRA, CDR2 YSYEKL, per germline. The CDR3 DNA reads TGCGCCAGCAGCCAAGCTAAACAGGGGGAAACAGGGGACACTAGCACAGATACGCAGTATTTT. Its translation is CASSQAKQGETGDTSTDTQYF.